Below are 10 T cell receptor beta chains sequenced from a single sample in a study of T-cell memory formation after mild COVID-19. A single record per CDR3 protein comes from TCRdb applying MiXCR to the 5' RACE reads. Here the sample spans fewer than 400,000 distinct CDR3 sequences, 10% to 15% being singletons. Sequenced: PBMCs or a T cell subset sorted from them (not recorded which). The receptors derive from a man aged 18 to 29 who had mild COVID-19 (a few samples of this study predate the infection). Cell type and time point are not known.

Only a few counts were recorded for this clonotype. The genes are TRBV6-2 or TRBV6-3 and TRBJ1-1, with D tentatively TRBD1 (5 bases). Germline assignment: CDR1 MNHEY and CDR2 SVGEGT. Deletions cut 6 bases from V and 7 bases from J, with 21 bases between. This CDR3 is built from 15 residues. CDR3 sequence reads: CASSPFPGTGSEAFF. The CDR3 DNA is TGTGCCAGCAGCCCTTTCCCCGGGACTGGAAGTGAAGCTTTCTTT.

In this sample, this clonotype turned up many times. Germline and junction disagree at one end, which may indicate a read error. The gene calls are TRBV7-7 and TRBJ2-5; D remains unclear. The CDR3 contains 14 residues. Germline V gene sequence: CDR1 SSHAT, CDR2 FNYEAQ (reference sequence). CDR3 amino acids: CASSPGANQETQYF. The CDR3, as DNA: TGTGCTAGCAGCCCCGGCGCCAACCAAGAGACCCAGTACTTC. Filled out from reference TRBV7-7 and TRBJ2-5, the complete variable domain reads GAGVSQSPRYKVTKRGQDVTLRCDPISSHATLYWYQQALGQGPEFLTYFNYEAQPDKSGLPSDRFSAERPEGSISTLTIQRTEQRDSAMYRCASSPGANQETQYFGPGTRLLVL.

This clonotype was counted only a few times. This chain joins TRBV5-1 and TRBJ2-1; perhaps D is TRBD1 or TRBD2 (6 bases each). This CDR3 has 16 amino acids. Germline CDR1 is SGHRS and CDR2 is YFSETQ. Trimming took off 4 bases at V and 7 bases at J, with 21 bases between the two ends. CDR3 loop: CASSLGGTLKYNEQFF. CDR3 DNA: TGCGCCAGCAGCCTCGGCGGGACACTGAAATATAATGAGCAGTTCTTC.

J is TRBJ1-3 and V is TRBV7-6; the match to TRBD1 covers 7 bases. Germline V CDR1 and CDR2: SGHVS, FNYEAQ. This CDR3 has 16 residues. The V and J ends lost 5 bases and 1 base, in that order; junction bases with no gene match: 8. In DNA, the CDR3 is TGTGCCAGCAGCCAAGGACAGGCTTTATCTGGAAACACCATATATTTT. It encodes CASSQGQALSGNTIYF.

The V gene is TRBV7-9, the J gene TRBJ2-5, with D unresolved. Trimming took 3 bases from V and 5 from J, leaving 10 bases between them. Germline CDR1 and CDR2: SEHNR and FQNEAQ (reference sequence). The CDR3 consists of 13 residues. CDR3: CASSFAVRETQYF. The DNA of the CDR3 is TGTGCCAGCAGCTTCGCAGTTAGGGAGACCCAGTACTTC.

The chain has TRBV5-1 and TRBJ2-3; D perhaps matches TRBD2 (5 bases). There are 15 residues in the CDR3. CDR1 and CDR2 (germline): SGHRS, YFSETQ. V was clipped by 3 bases and J by 2 bases, with 13 bases between them. Here the CDR3 reads CASSSYGEITDTQYF. The CDR3, as DNA: TGCGCCAGCAGCTCATACGGGGAAATCACAGATACGCAGTATTTT.

This clonotype occurred a few times. This rearrangement joins TRBV7-9 to TRBJ2-3; D is unresolved. This CDR3 contains 11 residues. Germline V gene sequence: CDR1 SEHNR, CDR2 FQNEAQ (reference sequence). Trimming took 2 bases from V and 5 from J, leaving 2 bases between them. The CDR3 coding sequence is TGTGCCAGCAGCTTAATAGATACGCAGTATTTT. Protein product: CASSLIDTQYF.

This clonotype appeared a few times. This chain joins TRBV5-1 and TRBJ2-7, with 11 bases fitting TRBD2. From germline, CDR1 is SGHRS and CDR2 YFSETQ. V lost 4 bases and J lost 6; bases outside the gene matches: 9. The CDR3 runs 15 residues. CDR3 coding DNA: TGCGCCAGCAGCCACACTAGCGGGGGTCCCCGCGAGCAGTACTTC. Its translation is CASSHTSGGPREQYF.

This clonotype was observed many times. The gene calls are TRBV14 and TRBJ1-2; D remains ambiguous. The CDR3 length is 12 residues. Germline V gene lookup returns CDR1 SGHDN and CDR2 FVKESK. Trimming took 1 base from V and 8 from J, leaving 8 bases between them. As DNA, the CDR3 is TGTGCCAGCAGCCAAGGTCAAGAAGGCTACACCTTC. Its protein is CASSQGQEGYTF.

The chain links TRBV18 to TRBJ2-7, with D maybe TRBD1 (5 bases). V dropped 5 bases and J dropped 0 bases, with 11 bases sitting between them. Germline V CDR1 and CDR2: KGHSH, LQKENI. This CDR3 comprises 14 residues. This CDR3 reads CASSIGALSYEQYV. The CDR3 nucleotides are TGTGCCAGCTCAATTGGGGCTCTCTCCTACGAGCAGTACGTC.